This section outlines one TCR beta chain sequence together with its context. Its antigen is not known. Generated by immunoSEQ multiplex PCR, the TCRdb table keeps only in-frame clones and is missing some. The data contain about 25,000 clones, roughly 80% of them singletons. This record belongs to a study of OX40 agonist ivuxolimab in advanced cancers. Study in general: Ivuxolimab is an agonistic anti-OX40 (CD134) antibody, and patients were treated with it.

The length of the CDR3 is 13 residues. V was pared by 7 bases and J by 4 bases, with 14 bases between. The germline gives CDR1 MNHEY, CDR2 SVGAGI. Study-wide results and limits: Within 6 weeks, CD4+ and CD8+ blood T cells expanded clonally at 0.1 to 3.0 mg/kg.

Sequenced here: CD4+ or CD8+ T cells sorted from blood, sampled in a trial of the OX40 agonist ivuxolimab. This sequence originates from an adult with an advanced solid tumor such as melanoma, head and neck, liver or kidney cancer. The chain has TRBV6-5 and TRBJ2-7; TRBD1 or TRBD2 may be the D gene (6 bases each). For the CDR3, the DNA is TGTGCCAGCACTTCTCGGGGGCGATACGAGCAGTACTTC. Protein product: CASTSRGRYEQYF.